This T cell receptor (beta chain) appears in the sequencing data of a study of shared clonotypes between healthy human individuals. The wider study: The donors, a couple of women and a few men, were aged 18 to 49.

Ten immunoSEQ deep assay plates were used by the authors to sequence unsorted PBMC DNA. Clones were sequenced by immunoSEQ multiplex PCR, and TCRdb holds only the in-frame ones, with some missing. The data contain about 510,000 clones, 60% to 85% of them seen just once; the ten biggest clones take up 13%. CDR1 and CDR2 (germline): SEHNR, FQNEAQ (reference sequence). Trimming stripped 2 bases from V and 1 base from J, with 15 bases between. CDR3 length equals 16 residues. Findings of the study overall: It was expected that sequencing depth would affect clonotype sharing among donors.

Comments on this clone: The antigen remains undetermined.

V gene TRBV7-9 combines with J gene TRBJ2-7; D is unclear. This clonotype was sampled from a middle-aged woman in good health. Some clones in this sample may be carry-over from other donors' samples. Source material: PBMCs. The CDR3 is CASSLSSKGESYEQYF. CDR3 nucleotides: TGTGCCAGCAGCTTAAGTTCTAAAGGAGAATCCTACGAGCAGTACTTC.